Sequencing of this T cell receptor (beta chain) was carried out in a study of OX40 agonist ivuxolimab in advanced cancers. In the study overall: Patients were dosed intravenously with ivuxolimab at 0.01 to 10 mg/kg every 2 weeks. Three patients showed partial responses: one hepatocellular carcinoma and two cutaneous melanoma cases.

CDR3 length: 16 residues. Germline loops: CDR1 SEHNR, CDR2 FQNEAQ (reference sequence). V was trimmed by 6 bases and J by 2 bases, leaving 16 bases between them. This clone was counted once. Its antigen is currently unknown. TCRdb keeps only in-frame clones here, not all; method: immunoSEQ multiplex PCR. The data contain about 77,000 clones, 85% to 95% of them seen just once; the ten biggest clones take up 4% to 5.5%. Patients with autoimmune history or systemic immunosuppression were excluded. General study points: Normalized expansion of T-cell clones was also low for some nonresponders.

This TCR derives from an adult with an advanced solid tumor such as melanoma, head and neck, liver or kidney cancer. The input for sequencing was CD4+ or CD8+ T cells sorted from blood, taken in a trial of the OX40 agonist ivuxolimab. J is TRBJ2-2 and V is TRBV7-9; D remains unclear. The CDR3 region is CASRSIGSGNTGELFF. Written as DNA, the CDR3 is TGTGCCAGCAGATCGATAGGGTCCGGTAACACCGGGGAGCTGTTTTTT.